This TCR beta chain was sequenced in a study of CD8+CD57+ T cells in acquired aplastic anemia. From germline, CDR1 is DFQATT and CDR2 SNEGSKA (reference sequence). This CDR3 has 16 residues. Germline trimming cut 6 bases from V and 0 bases from J; bases unmatched to any gene: 6. Study results and caveats: Comparison of patients with controls identified approximately 28 shared CD8+ CDR3 sequences.

The sample holds many counts of this clonotype. Its antigen is not known. The study profiled TCR beta VDJ and CDR3 using genomic DNA as template. MiXCR was run by TCRdb on the reads, yielding one entry per CDR3 protein. Among fewer than 200,000 distinct CDR3 sequences listed, about three fifths were seen once. V and J are TRBV20-1 and TRBJ2-7; 15 bases match TRBD2. The sample taken for sequencing was sorted CD4+, CD8+, or CD8+CD57+ T cells (not recorded which) from PBMCs. This TCR came from a human donor in good health. In DNA, the CDR3 is TGCAGTGCCAAAGGACTAGCGGGGGGGAGCTCCTACGAGCAGTACTTC. Translated, it gives CSAKGLAGGSSYEQYF.